The 11 T cell receptor beta chains presented below share a single source sample, sequenced in a study of T cells in tumors and immune-related adverse events. Some clones are missing from TCRdb's copy, which holds only in-frame ones; the method was immunoSEQ multiplex PCR. The sample lists over 7,000 clones, 90% to 95% occurring once. Sample: lymph node tissue, taken from a patient treated with anti-PD-1 therapy. The receptors shown here come from a female donor with metastatic renal cell carcinoma.

The genes are TRBV28 and TRBJ2-1; TRBD2 agrees at 8 bases. The V gene's germline CDR1 is MDHEN and CDR2 SYDVKM. The length of the CDR3 is 18 residues. Germline trimming cut 6 bases from V and 3 bases from J; bases unmatched to any gene: 16. As DNA, the CDR3 is TGTGCCAGCAGCGCCCTTGGGAGGCTAGCGGGCTACTACAATGAGCAGTTCTTC. This codes for CASSALGRLAGYYNEQFF.

The J gene is TRBJ1-5, the V gene TRBV7-9; tentative D call: TRBD1 (6 bases). This CDR3 is 16 amino acids long. Trimming removed 5 bases at V and 2 bases at J, with 16 bases between. Germline CDR1 is SEHNR and CDR2 is FQNEAQ (reference sequence). The CDR3 spells CASSDRTGSGNQPQHF. CDR3 DNA: TGTGCCAGCAGCGACAGAACAGGGTCTGGCAATCAGCCCCAGCATTTT. The full variable domain, in which reference TRBV7-9 and TRBJ1-5 provide the parts outside the CDR3, is DTGVSQNPRHKITKRGQNVTFRCDPISEHNRLYWYRQTLGQGPEFLTYFQNEAQLEKSRLLSDRFSAERPKGSFSTLEIQRTEQGDSAMYLCASSDRTGSGNQPQHFGDGTRLSIL.

The CDR3 protein is CASSLGRRLYGYTF. The CDR3 coding sequence is TGTGCCAGCAGCTTAGGCCGCAGGTTGTATGGCTACACCTTC. The V gene is TRBV11-2, the J gene TRBJ1-2; D gene ambiguous. CDR1 and CDR2 (germline): SGHAT, FQNNGV. The CDR3 is 14 residues long. The V gene lost 1 base and the J gene lost 5 bases, with 11 bases spanning the gap.

This clone has a single count. The chain combines TRBV18 with TRBJ1-2, with 8 bases aligning to TRBD1. The CDR3 is made up of 14 amino acids. Looked up from germline, CDR1 is KGHSH and CDR2 is LQKENI. V dropped 8 bases and J dropped 3; count of bases not matched to a gene: 8. CDR3 loop: CASRRTGLDYGYTF. In nucleotides, the CDR3 is TGTGCCAGCCGCCGGACAGGGCTGGACTATGGCTACACCTTC. Full variable domain (missing parts from reference TRBV18 and TRBJ1-2): NAGVMQNPRHLVRRRGQEARLRCSPMKGHSHVYWYRQLPEEGLKFMVYLQKENIIDESGMPKERFSAEFPKEGPSILRIQQVVRGDSAAYFCASRRTGLDYGYTFGSGTRLTVV.

The V and J genes are TRBV2 and TRBJ1-1; D not certain. Per the germline V gene, CDR1 is SNHLY and CDR2 is FYNNEI. The CDR3 is 15 amino acids. The V and J ends lost 6 bases and 1 base respectively, with 15 bases between them. CDR3 region: CASRSRPYGNTEAFF. Here the CDR3 DNA reads TGTGCCAGCAGAAGCCGGCCATATGGGAACACTGAAGCTTTCTTT. The full variable domain, in which reference TRBV2 and TRBJ1-1 provide the parts outside the CDR3, is EPEVTQTPSHQVTQMGQEVILRCVPISNHLYFYWYRQILGQKVEFLVSFYNNEISEKSEIFDDQFSVERPDGSNFTLKIRSTKLEDSAMYFCASRSRPYGNTEAFFGQGTRLTVV.

This chain uses TRBV11-3 with TRBJ2-7; 7 bases map to TRBD1. From germline, CDR1 is SGHNT and CDR2 YENEEA. The CDR3 runs to 13 residues. V gave up 3 bases and J gave up 4 bases; unmatched junction bases: 3. The CDR3 DNA follows: TGTGCCAGCAGCTTCTCAGGGGGATACGAGCAGTACTTC. It encodes CASSFSGGYEQYF. Based on the CDR3 plus reference TRBV11-3 and TRBJ2-7, the full variable domain is EAGVVQSPRYKIIEKKQPVAFWCNPISGHNTLYWYLQNLGQGPELLIRYENEEAVDDSQLPKDRFSAERLKGVDSTLKIQPAELGDSAVYLCASSFSGGYEQYFGPGTRLTVT.

The rearrangement joins TRBV27 to TRBJ1-1; maybe TRBD1 (6 bases). V was clipped by 4 bases and J by 0 bases, with 12 bases between them. The CDR3 is 15 amino acids. Germline CDR1 reads MNHEY; CDR2 reads SMNVEV (reference sequence). CDR3 sequence reads: CASSSWGAMNTEAFF. The CDR3 nucleotides read TGTGCCAGCAGTTCCTGGGGGGCCATGAACACTGAAGCTTTCTTT.

V is TRBV28 and J is TRBJ1-2; 11 bases map to TRBD1. The CDR3 covers 15 residues. Germline values: CDR1 MDHEN, CDR2 SYDVKM. V lost 4 bases, J lost 7 bases, and 8 bases stayed unmatched. The CDR3 sequence: CASSSAGTGGGGYTF. Here the CDR3 DNA reads TGTGCCAGCAGTTCCGCTGGGACAGGGGGTGGTGGCTACACCTTC.

The rearrangement joins TRBV6-6 to TRBJ1-4; D possibly corresponds to TRBD1 (5 bases). CDR1 and CDR2 from the germline V gene are MNHNY and SVGAGI (reference sequence). Trimming left V 1 base short and J 7 bases short, with 10 bases between. There are 14 residues in the CDR3. CDR3 nucleotides: TGTGCCAGCAGTTACTATTCAGGGTCTGAAAAACTGTTTTTT. This translates into CASSYYSGSEKLFF.

This sequence joins TRBV6-1 and TRBJ2-7, with D possibly matching TRBD1 (5 bases). CDR3 size: 13 residues. Germline CDR1 reads MNHNS; CDR2 reads SASEGT. Trimming took off 4 bases at V and 2 bases at J, with 9 bases between the two ends. This chain's CDR3 is CASSGTGTYEQYF. Written as DNA, the CDR3 is TGTGCCAGCAGTGGTACAGGAACCTACGAGCAGTACTTC.

For the CDR3, the DNA is TGTGCCAGCACTGGACAGGCGAACACCGGGGAGCTGTTTTTT. Its protein is CASTGQANTGELFF. The rearrangement uses TRBV5-4 and TRBJ2-2; 7 bases match TRBD1. Germline loops: CDR1 SGHNT, CDR2 YYREEE (reference sequence). The length of the CDR3 is 14 residues. With V trimmed by 6 bases and J by 0 bases, 2 bases remained unmatched.